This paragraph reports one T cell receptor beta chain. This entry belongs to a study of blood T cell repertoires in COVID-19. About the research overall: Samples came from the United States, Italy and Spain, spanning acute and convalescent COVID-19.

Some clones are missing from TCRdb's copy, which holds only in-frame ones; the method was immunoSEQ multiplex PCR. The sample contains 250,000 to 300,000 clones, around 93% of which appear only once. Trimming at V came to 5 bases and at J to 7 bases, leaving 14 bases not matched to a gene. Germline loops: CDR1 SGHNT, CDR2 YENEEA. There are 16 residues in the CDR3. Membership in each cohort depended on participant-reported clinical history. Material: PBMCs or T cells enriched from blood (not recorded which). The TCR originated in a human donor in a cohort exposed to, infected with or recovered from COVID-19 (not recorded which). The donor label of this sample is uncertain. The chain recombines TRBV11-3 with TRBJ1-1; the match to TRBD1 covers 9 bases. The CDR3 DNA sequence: TGTGCCAGCAGCCCGGGACAGGGTTCTGCTTCTGGTGAAGCTTTCTTT. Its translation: CASSPGQGSASGEAFF.